This T cell receptor beta chain was captured in a study of blood T cell repertoires in COVID-19. Across the study: Spain, Italy and the United States supplied samples that represented acute and convalescent COVID-19. T cells, B-cell-depleted T cells, or PBMCs provided the cDNA or gDNA that served as material.

After removal of 3 bases from V and 7 bases from J, the junction contained 6 bases not matched to a gene. Germline CDR1 is LNHDA and CDR2 is SQIVND (reference sequence). This CDR3 has 15 amino acids. Produced via immunoSEQ multiplex PCR; TCRdb's table is partial and in-frame only. Of about 440,000 clones in the sample, roughly 90% were seen once. This sequence joins TRBV19 and TRBJ1-4, with 9 bases matching TRBD1. The sample was peripheral blood. This clonotype was obtained from a woman aged 25 to 39 with acute or convalescent COVID-19. The CDR3 protein is CASSITGGGVEKLFF. In nucleotides, the CDR3 is TGTGCCAGTAGTATTACAGGGGGCGGCGTTGAAAAACTGTTTTTT.